The entry that follows covers one TCR beta chain sequence. Its recognized antigen is unknown. Base qualities are not provided; no much larger clone lies one nucleotide away. This record comes from a study of T cell changes during pregnancy in multiple sclerosis (dated 2019 in TCRdb). Broadly, across the study: Changes in the T cell repertoire over the course of pregnancy were examined in this study in women with multiple sclerosis.

Library prep was done by the immunoSEQ multiplex PCR assay. In its TCRdb copy, this immuneACCESS table keeps in-frame sequences only and misses some clones. Where compared with another copy, unresolved V genes explain less than half of these, and the others have no known cause. Counted in this sample were 50,000 to 65,000 clones; around 90% of them appeared once. Less than 2% of the sample lies in the top ten. The germline ends are 9 bases apart after V is trimmed by 3 bases and J by 0 bases. Reading from cysteine to phenylalanine, the CDR3 counts 14 amino acids. Only the CDR3 portion is preserved as DNA: 42 bases, with reading frame beginning at the first base. From a lookup of the germline V gene (reference sequence), CDR1 and CDR2 are PRHDT and FYEKMQ.

The sequence came from a female donor with multiple sclerosis, enrolled in a pregnancy study. The sample was peripheral blood, taken in the first trimester of pregnancy. The rearrangement joined TRBV13 to TRBJ2-7, and TRBD2 may be the D gene, going by 6 matching bases. The bases are TGTGCCAGCAGCTTTTGGAGGGTCTCCTACGAGCAGTACTTC. This encodes CASSFWRVSYEQYF.